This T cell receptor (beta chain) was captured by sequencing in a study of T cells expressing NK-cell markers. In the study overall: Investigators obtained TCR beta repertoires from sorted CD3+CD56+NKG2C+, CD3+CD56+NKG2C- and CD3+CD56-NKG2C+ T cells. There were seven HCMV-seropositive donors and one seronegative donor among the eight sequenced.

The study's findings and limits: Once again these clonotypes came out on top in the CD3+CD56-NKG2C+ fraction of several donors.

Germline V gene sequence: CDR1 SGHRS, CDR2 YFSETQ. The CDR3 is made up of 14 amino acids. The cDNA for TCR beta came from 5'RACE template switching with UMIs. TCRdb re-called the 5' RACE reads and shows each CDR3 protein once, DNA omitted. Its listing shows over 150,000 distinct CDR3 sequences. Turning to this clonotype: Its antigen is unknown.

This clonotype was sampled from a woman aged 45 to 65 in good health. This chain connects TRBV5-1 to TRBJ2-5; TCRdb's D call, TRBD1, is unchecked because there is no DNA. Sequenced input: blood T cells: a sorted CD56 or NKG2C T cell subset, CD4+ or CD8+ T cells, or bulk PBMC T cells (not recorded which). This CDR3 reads CASSPNRGRETQYF.